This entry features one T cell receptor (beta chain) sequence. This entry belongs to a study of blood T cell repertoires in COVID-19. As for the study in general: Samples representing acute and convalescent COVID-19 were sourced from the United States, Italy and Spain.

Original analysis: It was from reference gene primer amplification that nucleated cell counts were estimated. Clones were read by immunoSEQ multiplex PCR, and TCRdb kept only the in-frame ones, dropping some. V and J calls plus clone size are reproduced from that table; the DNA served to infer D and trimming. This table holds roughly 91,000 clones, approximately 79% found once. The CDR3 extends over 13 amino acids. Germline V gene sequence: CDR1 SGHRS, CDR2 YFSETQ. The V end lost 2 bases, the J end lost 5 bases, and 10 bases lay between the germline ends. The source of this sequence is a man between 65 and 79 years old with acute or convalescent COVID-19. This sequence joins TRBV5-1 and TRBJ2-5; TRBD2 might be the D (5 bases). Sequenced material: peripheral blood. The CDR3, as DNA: TGCGCCAGCAGCTTTGCGGGCGGGGAGACCCAGTACTTC. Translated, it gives CASSFAGGETQYF.